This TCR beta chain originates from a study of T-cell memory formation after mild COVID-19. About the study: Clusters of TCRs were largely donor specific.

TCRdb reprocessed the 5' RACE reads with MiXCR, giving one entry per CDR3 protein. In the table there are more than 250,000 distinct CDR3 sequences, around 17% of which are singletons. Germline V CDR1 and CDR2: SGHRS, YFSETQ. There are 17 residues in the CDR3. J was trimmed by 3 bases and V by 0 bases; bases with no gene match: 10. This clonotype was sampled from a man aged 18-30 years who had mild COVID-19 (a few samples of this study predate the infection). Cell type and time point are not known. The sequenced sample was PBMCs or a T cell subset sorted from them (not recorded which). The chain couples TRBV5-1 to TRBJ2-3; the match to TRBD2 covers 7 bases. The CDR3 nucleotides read TGCGCCAGCAGCTTGGGCCTTGCGAGCGGGGCTACAGATACGCAGTATTTT. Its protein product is CASSLGLASGATDTQYF.